This T cell receptor beta chain was recorded in a study of T cells in Graves' hyperthyroidism and ophthalmopathy. In the ophthalmopathy cohort, Clinical Activity Score was at least 3, NOSPECS grade at least 4, and duration under 3 months. The diagnoses drew upon clinical symptoms, serum thyroxine and TRAb, thyroid ultrasound and orbital computed tomography. Approximately 10 ml of fresh peripheral blood supplied the PBMCs. TCR beta CDR3 sequences were amplified from RNA transcripts. The HTBI primer set served for first-round RT-PCR of the TCR CDR3. TCRdb reprocessed the multiplex PCR reads with MiXCR, giving one entry per CDR3 protein. The sample carries about 410,000 distinct CDR3 sequences, roughly 14% recorded once. This clonotype occurred many times. The sequenced material came from blood. This clonotype was sampled from a man aged 18 to 30 with Graves' ophthalmopathy.

The CDR3, as DNA: TGTGCCAGCAGTGGGACTAGCGGGAGCACAGATACGCAGTATTTT. It specifies CASSGTSGSTDTQYF. The V gene is TRBV7-9, the J gene TRBJ2-3, with 12 positions matching TRBD2. Germline values: CDR1 SEHNR, CDR2 FQNEAQ (reference sequence). J was trimmed by 0 bases and V by 6 bases; bases with no gene match: 1. CDR3 length equals 15 residues.